This T cell receptor (beta chain) is drawn from a study of T-cell reconstitution after alpha-beta-depleted transplantation in children. Study observations and caveats: Among T cells one year after transplant, newly produced cells accounted for most counts and diversity.

This sample's TCRbeta library carried unique molecular identifier barcodes. MiXCR, run by TCRdb on the PCR reads, gives a single entry per CDR3 protein. Of hundreds of thousands of distinct CDR3 sequences in the sample, around 13% are singletons; the top ten hold 0.79%. CDR1 and CDR2 (germline): DFQATT, SNEGSKA (reference sequence). The V end lost 4 bases, the J end lost 2 bases, and 16 bases lay between the germline ends. There are 15 residues in the CDR3. This clonotype was counted at least ten times. What it recognizes is unknown. The chain employs TRBV20-1 and TRBJ2-3; weak D call: TRBD1 (5 bases). This specimen consisted of PBMCs, obtained before TCRalphabeta/CD19-depleted stem cell transplant. This sequence originates from a girl aged 2-10 years with congenital amegakaryocytic thrombocytopenia, due to receive a stem cell transplant. CDR3 nucleotides: TGCAGTGCTACTACCTCGCAGGGAAACACAGATACGCAGTATTTT. This translates into CSATTSQGNTDTQYF.